Below are 19 T cell receptor beta chains sequenced from a single sample in a study of early T cells in non-severe SARS-CoV-2 infection. TCRdb re-called the 5' RACE reads with MiXCR, one entry per CDR3 protein. The sample has tens of thousands of distinct CDR3 sequences; 9% to 15% are singletons. Sequences were obtained from whole blood. Every receptor here comes from an adult who was a healthcare worker with PCR-confirmed SARS-CoV-2 infection or an uninfected control (not recorded which).

The table lists this clonotype with many counts. The J gene is TRBJ2-1, the V gene TRBV29-1; D gene uncertain. The V gene lost 5 bases and the J gene lost 5 bases, with 7 bases spanning the gap. The length of the CDR3 is 11 residues. Per germline, CDR1 SQVTM and CDR2 ANQGSEA. The CDR3 region has the DNA TGCAGCGTTAGGTACGACAATGAGCAGTTCTTC. It codes for CSVRYDNEQFF.

A few counts support this clonotype. This chain connects TRBV6-1 to TRBJ1-1, with unresolved D. V lost 4 bases to trimming and J lost 3 bases, with 9 bases between them. The germline V gene has CDR1 MNHNS and CDR2 SASEGT. This CDR3 spans 13 amino acids. The CDR3 DNA follows: TGTGCCAGCAGTGTTGGAGGGTACACTGAAGCTTTCTTT. Protein sequence: CASSVGGYTEAFF.

This clonotype was seen many times. The rearrangement joins TRBV7-9 to TRBJ2-7; D call uncertain. CDR3 length: 13 residues. Germline lookup yields CDR1 SEHNR and CDR2 FQNEAQ (reference sequence). Deletions cut 1 base from V and 7 bases from J, with 11 bases between. CDR3 DNA: TGTGCCAGCAGCTTAGTGCTGGAGAAGGAGCAGTACTTC. Its translation is CASSLVLEKEQYF.

This clonotype was counted only a few times. J is TRBJ2-1 and V is TRBV12-3 or TRBV12-4; 13 bases are shared with TRBD2. V shed 6 bases, J shed 9 bases, and the junction held 8 bases outside the gene matches. The CDR3 runs to 15 residues. The CDR3 DNA sequence: TGTGCCAGCAGCGGACTAGCGGGAGAGGTTGGTGAGCAGTTCTTC. This codes for CASSGLAGEVGEQFF.

This clonotype appeared a few times. The J gene is TRBJ1-2, the V gene TRBV5-1, with D unresolved. The V end was cut by 2 bases, the J end by 2 bases, with 10 bases between. The CDR3 is 14 amino acids. Germline loops: CDR1 SGHRS, CDR2 YFSETQ. CDR3 in amino acids: CASSFSAGNYGYTF. For the CDR3, the DNA is TGCGCCAGCAGCTTCAGTGCGGGGAACTATGGCTACACCTTC.

Many counts were recorded for this clonotype. V gene TRBV2 combines with J gene TRBJ1-5; the match to TRBD1 covers 7 bases. The CDR3 has 13 residues. J was trimmed by 2 bases and V by 8 bases; bases with no gene match: 3. Per germline, CDR1 SNHLY and CDR2 FYNNEI. The CDR3 nucleotides are TGTGCCAGCCGACAGGGTCGCAATCAGCCCCAGCATTTT. This sequence encodes CASRQGRNQPQHF.

This clonotype showed up many times. The chain has TRBV19 and TRBJ2-3, with 9 bases lining up with TRBD2. Germline CDR1 is LNHDA and CDR2 is SQIVND (reference sequence). V shed 8 bases and J 4 bases; nucleotides not matched to a gene: 7. The CDR3 length is 14 residues. The DNA of the CDR3 is TGTGCCAGTCGCCGGAGCGGGGGGCCAGATACGCAGTATTTT. This gives the protein CASRRSGGPDTQYF.

The genes are TRBV6-2 or TRBV6-3 and TRBJ1-6; 7 positions match TRBD1. V trimming: 5 bases; J trimming: 6 bases; junction bases outside the gene matches: 16. CDR1 is MNHEY, CDR2 SVGEGT, per germline. The CDR3 consists of 18 residues. The CDR3 region is CASSTGLEGARGNSPLHF. In DNA, the CDR3 is TGTGCCAGCAGTACCGGATTGGAGGGGGCGCGGGGTAATTCACCCCTCCACTTT.

The chain joins TRBV9 to TRBJ1-5; D gene uncertain. This CDR3 is 15 amino acids long. The V gene lost 2 bases and the J gene lost 5 bases, with 14 bases spanning the gap. The germline CDR1 and CDR2 sequences are SGDLS and YYNGEE. The CDR3 sequence is CASSVDPGADQPQHF. CDR3 nucleotide sequence: TGTGCCAGCAGCGTGGACCCCGGTGCGGATCAGCCCCAGCATTTT.

The sample holds many counts of this clonotype. J is TRBJ2-2 and V is TRBV19; D possibly corresponds to TRBD2 (5 bases). The CDR3 has 13 amino acids. The V gene's germline CDR1 is LNHDA and CDR2 SQIVND (reference sequence). The V gene lost 6 bases and the J gene lost 4 bases, with 9 bases spanning the gap. CDR3 sequence: CASRFGSTGELFF. The CDR3 DNA reads TGTGCCAGTAGATTTGGGAGCACCGGGGAGCTGTTTTTT.

This clonotype came up a few times. The chain is built from TRBV11-2 and TRBJ2-7; the D call may be TRBD1 or TRBD2 (6 bases each). The CDR3 is made up of 14 amino acids. The germline V gene encodes CDR1 SGHAT and CDR2 FQNNGV. Trimming left V 1 base short and J 5 bases short, with 12 bases between. The CDR3 DNA is TGTGCCAGCAGCTTAGTTCCGGGGGCCGACGAGCAGTACTTC. It yields the protein CASSLVPGADEQYF.

This clonotype has only a few counts. The chain employs TRBV25-1 and TRBJ1-1, with D possibly TRBD1 on 5 matching bases. V was shortened by 3 bases and J by 11 bases, with 13 bases between the two germline ends. Germline CDR1 reads MGHDK; CDR2 reads SYGVNS. The CDR3 has 12 amino acids. In nucleotides, the CDR3 is TGTGCCAGCAGTGAGGGGGGGAAAGAGGCTTTCTTT. Translation gives CASSEGGKEAFF.

This clonotype was detected many times. The chain employs TRBV14 and TRBJ2-2; 10 bases fit TRBD1. J lost 4 bases, V lost 6 bases, and 11 bases had no gene match. This CDR3 comprises 17 residues. The germline V gene has CDR1 SGHDN and CDR2 FVKESK. Here the CDR3 reads CASRISLTGGRTGELFF. CDR3 DNA sequence: TGTGCCAGCAGAATCTCGTTGACAGGGGGCCGCACCGGGGAGCTGTTTTTT.

This clonotype was found many times. The chain carries TRBV3-1 and TRBJ2-3; 8 nucleotides align to TRBD1. Trimming removed 0 bases from V and 3 bases from J; junction bases left unmatched: 2. CDR3 length: 15 residues. Germline assignment: CDR1 LGHDT and CDR2 YNNKEL (reference sequence). This chain's CDR3 is CASSQEDRVTDTQYF. As DNA, the CDR3 is TGTGCCAGCAGCCAAGAGGACAGGGTAACAGATACGCAGTATTTT.

The J gene is TRBJ1-3, the V gene TRBV2, with 7 bases aligning to TRBD1. From germline, CDR1 is SNHLY and CDR2 FYNNEI. The CDR3 is 15 residues long. J gave up 0 bases and V 4 bases, and 3 bases lay outside the gene matches. CDR3 residues: CASSAQGSSGNTIYF. The CDR3 coding sequence is TGTGCCAGCAGTGCACAGGGGTCCTCTGGAAACACCATATATTTT.

This chain connects TRBV2 to TRBJ1-6; a weak D match, TRBD1 (5 bases). The CDR3 sequence is 16 residues long. V gave up 5 bases and J gave up 4 bases, with 15 bases separating them. The germline V gene encodes CDR1 SNHLY and CDR2 FYNNEI. CDR3 DNA sequence: TGTGCCAGCAGTCTGGGGGGGAATAGTTATAATTCACCCCTCCACTTT. Translation gives CASSLGGNSYNSPLHF.

This clonotype was observed many times. CDR3 sequence (DNA): TGCGCCAGCAGCCAAGCCCGGGGATCCTATGGCTACACCTTC. It is translated as CASSQARGSYGYTF. V gene TRBV4-1 combines with J gene TRBJ1-2; D gene unclear. Trimming shortened V by 1 base and J by 4 bases, and 10 bases separated the two germline ends. Per the germline V gene, CDR1 is MGHRA and CDR2 is YSYEKL. The CDR3 is 14 amino acids.

This clonotype was counted a few times. The V and J genes are TRBV7-9 and TRBJ2-1, with D tentatively TRBD1 or TRBD2 (5 bases each). V lost 0 bases and J 6 bases, leaving 6 bases between the germline ends. The CDR3 contains 13 residues. CDR1 is SEHNR and CDR2 is FQNEAQ in the germline V gene (reference sequence). The CDR3 DNA reads TGTGCCAGCAGCTTAGCTGGGGGCAATGAGCAGTTCTTC. Protein: CASSLAGGNEQFF.

This clonotype was detected a few times. This chain uses TRBV7-3 with TRBJ2-6, with 8 bases identical to TRBD1. V gave up 5 bases and J gave up 2 bases; unmatched junction bases: 5. The CDR3 totals 16 residues. The germline V gene has CDR1 SGHTA and CDR2 FQGTGA. CDR3 sequence (DNA): TGTGCCAGCAGCCCCCGGGGACAGGCTGGGGCCAACGTCCTGACTTTC. This translates into CASSPRGQAGANVLTF.